This T cell receptor beta chain was obtained from a study of T-cell memory formation after mild COVID-19. TCRdb called the 5' RACE reads again in MiXCR, with one record for every CDR3 protein. The data hold fewer than 350,000 distinct CDR3 sequences, with roughly an eighth observed a single time. This clonotype was counted a few times. Deletions cut 5 bases from V and 4 bases from J, with 20 bases between. Germline V lookup: CDR1 MNHEY, CDR2 SVGAGI. This CDR3 contains 16 residues. Sequenced input: PBMCs or a T cell subset sorted from them (not recorded which). The chain carries TRBV6-5 and TRBJ1-2; D remains ambiguous. The clonotype originates from a man aged 18-30 years who had mild COVID-19 (a few samples of this study predate the infection). Cell type and time point are not known. In nucleotides, the CDR3 is TGTGCCAGCAGTAGATCCGTCGGAGGGATTGCCTATGGCTACACCTTC. Amino acids: CASSRSVGGIAYGYTF.